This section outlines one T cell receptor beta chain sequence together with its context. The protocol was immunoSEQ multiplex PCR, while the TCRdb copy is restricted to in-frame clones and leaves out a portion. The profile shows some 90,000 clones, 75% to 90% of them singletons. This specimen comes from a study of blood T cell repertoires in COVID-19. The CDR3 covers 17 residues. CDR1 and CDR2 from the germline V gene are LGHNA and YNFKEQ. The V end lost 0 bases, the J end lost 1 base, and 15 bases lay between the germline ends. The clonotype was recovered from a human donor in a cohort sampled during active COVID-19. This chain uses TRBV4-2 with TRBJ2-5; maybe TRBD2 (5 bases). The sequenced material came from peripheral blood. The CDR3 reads CASSQEWGSAFQETQYF. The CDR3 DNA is TGTGCCAGCAGCCAAGAGTGGGGTAGCGCCTTCCAAGAGACCCAGTACTTC.